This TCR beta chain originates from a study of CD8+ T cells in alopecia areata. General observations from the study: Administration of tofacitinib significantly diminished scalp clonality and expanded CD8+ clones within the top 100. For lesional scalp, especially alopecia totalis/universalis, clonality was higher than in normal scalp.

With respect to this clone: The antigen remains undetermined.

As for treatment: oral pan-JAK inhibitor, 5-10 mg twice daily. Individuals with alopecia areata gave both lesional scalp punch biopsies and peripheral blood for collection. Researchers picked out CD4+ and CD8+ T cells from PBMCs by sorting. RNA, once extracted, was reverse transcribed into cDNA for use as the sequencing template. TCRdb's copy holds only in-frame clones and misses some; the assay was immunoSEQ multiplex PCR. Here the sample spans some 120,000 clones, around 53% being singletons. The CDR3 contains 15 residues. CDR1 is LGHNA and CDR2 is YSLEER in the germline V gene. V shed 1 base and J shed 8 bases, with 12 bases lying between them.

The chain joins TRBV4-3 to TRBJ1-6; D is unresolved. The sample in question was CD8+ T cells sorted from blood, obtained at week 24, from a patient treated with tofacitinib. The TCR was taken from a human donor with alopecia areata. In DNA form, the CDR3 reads TGCGCCAGCAGCCAAGTCCTGAGCGTGGATTCACCCCTCCACTTT. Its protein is CASSQVLSVDSPLHF.